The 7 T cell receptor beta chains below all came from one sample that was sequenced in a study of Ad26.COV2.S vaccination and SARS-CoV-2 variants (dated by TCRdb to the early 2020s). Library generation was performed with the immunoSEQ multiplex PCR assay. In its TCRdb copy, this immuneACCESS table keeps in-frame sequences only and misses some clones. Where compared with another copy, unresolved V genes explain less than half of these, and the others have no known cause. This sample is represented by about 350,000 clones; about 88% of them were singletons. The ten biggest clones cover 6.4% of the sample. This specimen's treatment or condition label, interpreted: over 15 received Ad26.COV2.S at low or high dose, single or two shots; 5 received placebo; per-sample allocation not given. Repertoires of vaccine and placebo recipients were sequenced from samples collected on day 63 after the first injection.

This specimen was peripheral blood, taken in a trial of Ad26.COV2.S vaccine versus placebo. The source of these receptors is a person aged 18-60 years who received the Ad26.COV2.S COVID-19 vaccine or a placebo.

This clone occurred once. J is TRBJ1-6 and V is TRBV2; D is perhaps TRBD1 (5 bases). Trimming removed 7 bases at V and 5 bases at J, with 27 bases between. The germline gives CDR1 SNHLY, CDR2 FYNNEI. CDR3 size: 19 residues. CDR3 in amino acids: CASILSRETQRDDNSPLHF. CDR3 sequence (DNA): TGTGCCAGCATCCTGTCCAGGGAAACACAGCGGGACGATAATTCACCCCTCCACTTT.

As DNA, the CDR3 is TGTGCCAGCAGCGCAGGGGTGATCTCCTACGAGCAGTACTTC. Translation gives CASSAGVISYEQYF. The chain employs TRBV27 and TRBJ2-7; a weak D match, TRBD1 (6 bases). Trimming shortened V by 6 bases and J by 0 bases, and 12 bases separated the two germline ends. CDR3 length: 14 amino acids. Germline V CDR1 and CDR2: MNHEY, SMNVEV (reference sequence).

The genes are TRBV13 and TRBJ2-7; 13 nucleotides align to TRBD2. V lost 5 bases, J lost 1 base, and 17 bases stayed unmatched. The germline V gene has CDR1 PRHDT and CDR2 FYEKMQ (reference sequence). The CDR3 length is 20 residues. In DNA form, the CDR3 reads TGTGCCAGCAGCCCCCCCCGACTAGCGGGAGGCCTCAGGAAGTCCTACGAGCAGTACTTC. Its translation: CASSPPRLAGGLRKSYEQYF.

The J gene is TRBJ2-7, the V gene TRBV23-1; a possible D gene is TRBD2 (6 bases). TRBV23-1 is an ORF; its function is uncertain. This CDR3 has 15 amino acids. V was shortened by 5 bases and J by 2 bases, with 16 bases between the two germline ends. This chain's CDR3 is CASSKKGSGAYEQYF. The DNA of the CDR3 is TGCGCCAGCAGTAAAAAGGGATCGGGGGCCTACGAGCAGTACTTC.

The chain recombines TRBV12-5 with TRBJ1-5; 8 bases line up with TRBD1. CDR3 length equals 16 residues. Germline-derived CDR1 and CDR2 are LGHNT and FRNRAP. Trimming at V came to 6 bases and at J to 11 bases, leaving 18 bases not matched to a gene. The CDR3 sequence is CASGPSIGQGEFAQHF. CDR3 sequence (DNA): TGTGCTAGTGGACCCTCCATAGGACAGGGCGAATTCGCCCAGCATTTT. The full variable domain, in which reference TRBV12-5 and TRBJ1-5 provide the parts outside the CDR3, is DARVTQTPRHKVTEMGQEVTMRCQPILGHNTVFWYRQTMMQGLELLAYFRNRAPLDDSGMPKDRFSAEMPDATLATLKIQPSEPRDSAVYFCASGPSIGQGEFAQHFGDGTRLSIL.

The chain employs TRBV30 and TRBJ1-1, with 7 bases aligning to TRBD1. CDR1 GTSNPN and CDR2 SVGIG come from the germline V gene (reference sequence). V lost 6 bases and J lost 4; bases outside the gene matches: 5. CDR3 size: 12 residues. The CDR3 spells CACHRGGTEAFF. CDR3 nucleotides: TGTGCCTGCCACAGGGGTGGCACTGAAGCTTTCTTT.

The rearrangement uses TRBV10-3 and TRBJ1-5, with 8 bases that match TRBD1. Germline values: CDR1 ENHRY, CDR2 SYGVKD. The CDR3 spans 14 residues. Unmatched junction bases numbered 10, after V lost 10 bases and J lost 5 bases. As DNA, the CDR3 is TGTGCCACGGGAACAGGGGGTGGTTATCAGCCCCAGCATTTT. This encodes CATGTGGGYQPQHF.